This T cell receptor (beta chain) was identified in a study of blood T cell repertoires in COVID-19. At the level of the study: Italy, Spain and the United States were the sources of the convalescent and acute COVID-19 samples. T cells, B-cell-depleted T cells, or PBMCs supplied cDNA or gDNA.

The assay was immunoSEQ multiplex PCR, and TCRdb's table has in-frame clones only and misses some. The sample consists of roughly 150,000 clones, more than 75% of them appearing once. This CDR3 is built from 15 residues. Germline loops: CDR1 SGHAT, CDR2 FQNNGV. The V and J ends lost 1 base and 6 bases, in that order; junction bases with no gene match: 6. Enrolment of Seattle patients took place during active infection, and they were followed longitudinally. The sample was peripheral blood. The clonotype originates from a woman in her fifties or sixties with COVID-19, enrolled during active disease. The genes are TRBV11-2 and TRBJ1-1; the match to TRBD1 covers 9 bases. The CDR3 coding sequence is TGTGCCAGCAGCTTAGTTGGGACAGGGTCGGCTGAAGCTTTCTTT. This translates into CASSLVGTGSAEAFF.